The clone carrying this TCR beta chain was observed a handful of times. The antigen is unknown. The sample is drawn from a study of cytomegalovirus exposure and HLA in healthy donors. In the study overall: The same platform as the approximately 730 first-cohort repertoires was used for the 95 to 150 validation repertoires, a later analysis reported.

Profiled with immunoSEQ multiplex PCR; TCRdb holds only in-frame clones, not every one. This table has 220,000 or so clones, over 80% appearing once. Germline-derived CDR1 and CDR2 are GTSNPN and SVGIG (reference sequence). The CDR3 is 12 residues long. With 2 bases removed from V and 2 bases from J, the gap between germline ends came to 7 bases. The study's findings and limits: Most TCR sequences were rare, but some public TCRs occurred in many donors. Three CMV-associated chains proved CMV antigen-specific in vitro. First-cohort TCR clusters tended to co-occur in the roughly 130 validation repertoires, a later analysis found.

The chain has TRBV30 and TRBJ2-7, with TRBD2 as a possible D gene (5 bases). The sequence was obtained from a woman aged 25 to 45 in good health and CMV-seropositive. Material for sequencing was PBMCs. DNA of the CDR3: TGTGCCTGGAGTAGCGGACCCTACGAGCAGTACTTC. Protein product: CAWSSGPYEQYF.